This T cell receptor beta chain emerged from a study of cytomegalovirus exposure and HLA in healthy donors. Study information: Genetic ancestry analysis placed around four fifths of the 300 to 500 donors that were genotyped in the Caucasian-associated cluster.

Use of 60 Vbeta and 13 Jbeta primers characterized the PCR. Here immunoSEQ multiplex PCR was the method, and the copy in TCRdb shows in-frame clones only, minus some. The sample carries around 200,000 clones, 60% to 80% recorded once. CDR3 length equals 14 residues. From germline, CDR1 is MRHNA and CDR2 SNTAGT. V lost 4 bases to trimming and J lost 4 bases, with 13 bases between them. The receptor comes from a male donor in good health and CMV-seronegative. This sequence joins TRBV6-4 and TRBJ1-1, with a possible D match to TRBD1 (5 bases). The sequencing input was PBMCs. The CDR3 nucleotides are TGTGCCAGCAGTGCCCGCGGGGGACGCACTGAAGCTTTCTTT. It is translated as CASSARGGRTEAFF.